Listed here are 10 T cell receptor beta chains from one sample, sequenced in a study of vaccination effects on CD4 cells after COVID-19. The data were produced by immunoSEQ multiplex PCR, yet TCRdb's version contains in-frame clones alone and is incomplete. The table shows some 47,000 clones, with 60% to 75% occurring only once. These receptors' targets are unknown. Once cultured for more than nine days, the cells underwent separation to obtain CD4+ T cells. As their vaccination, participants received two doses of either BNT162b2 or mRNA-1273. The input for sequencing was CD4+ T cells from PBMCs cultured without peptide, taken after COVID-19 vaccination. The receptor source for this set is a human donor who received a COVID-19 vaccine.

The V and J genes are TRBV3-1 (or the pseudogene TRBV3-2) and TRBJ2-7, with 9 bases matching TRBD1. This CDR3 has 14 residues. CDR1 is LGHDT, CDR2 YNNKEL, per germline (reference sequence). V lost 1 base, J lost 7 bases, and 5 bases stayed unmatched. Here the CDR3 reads CASSQGTGGNEQYF. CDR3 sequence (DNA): TGTGCCAGCAGCCAAGGTACAGGGGGCAATGAGCAGTACTTC.

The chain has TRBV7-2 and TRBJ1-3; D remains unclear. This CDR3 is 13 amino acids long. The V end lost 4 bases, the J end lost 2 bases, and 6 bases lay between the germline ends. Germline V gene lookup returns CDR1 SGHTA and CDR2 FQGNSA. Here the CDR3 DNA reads TGTGCCAGCAGCTCTGAGACTGGAAACACCATATATTTT. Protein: CASSSETGNTIYF.

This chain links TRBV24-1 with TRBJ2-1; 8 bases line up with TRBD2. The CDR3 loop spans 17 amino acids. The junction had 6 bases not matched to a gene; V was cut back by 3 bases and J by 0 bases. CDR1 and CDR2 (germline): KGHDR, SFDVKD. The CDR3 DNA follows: TGTGCCACCAGTGATCGTGTAGCGGGGAGCTCCTACAATGAGCAGTTCTTC. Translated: CATSDRVAGSSYNEQFF.

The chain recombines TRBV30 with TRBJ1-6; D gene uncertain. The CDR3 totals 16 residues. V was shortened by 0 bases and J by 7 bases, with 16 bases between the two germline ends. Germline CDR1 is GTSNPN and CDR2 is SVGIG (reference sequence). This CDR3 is CAWSVYSWQSNSPLHF. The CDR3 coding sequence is TGTGCCTGGAGTGTATACTCCTGGCAGTCCAATTCACCCCTCCACTTT.

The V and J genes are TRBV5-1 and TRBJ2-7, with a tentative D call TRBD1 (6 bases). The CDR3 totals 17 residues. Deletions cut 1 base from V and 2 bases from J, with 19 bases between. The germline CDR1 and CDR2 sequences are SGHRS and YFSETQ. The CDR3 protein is CASSLSTGARIPYEQYF. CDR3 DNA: TGCGCCAGCAGCTTGTCGACAGGAGCCAGGATACCCTACGAGCAGTACTTC.

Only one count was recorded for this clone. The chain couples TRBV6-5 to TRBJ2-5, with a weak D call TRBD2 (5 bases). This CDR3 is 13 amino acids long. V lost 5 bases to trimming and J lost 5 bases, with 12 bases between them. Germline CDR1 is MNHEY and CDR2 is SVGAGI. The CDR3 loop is CASSTFRRETQYF. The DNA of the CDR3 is TGTGCCAGCAGTACCTTTAGGAGGGAGACCCAGTACTTC.

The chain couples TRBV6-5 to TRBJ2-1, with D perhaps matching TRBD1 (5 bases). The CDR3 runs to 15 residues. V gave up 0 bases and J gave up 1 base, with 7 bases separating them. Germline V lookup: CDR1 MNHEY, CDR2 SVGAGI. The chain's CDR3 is CASSYSGASYNEQFF. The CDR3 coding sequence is TGTGCCAGCAGTTACTCAGGGGCTTCCTACAATGAGCAGTTCTTC.

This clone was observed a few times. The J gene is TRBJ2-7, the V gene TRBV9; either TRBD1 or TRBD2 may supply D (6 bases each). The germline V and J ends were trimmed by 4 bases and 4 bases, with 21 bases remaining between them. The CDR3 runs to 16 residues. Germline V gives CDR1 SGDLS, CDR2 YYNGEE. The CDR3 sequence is CASSTGPFGGKYEQYF. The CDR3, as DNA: TGTGCCAGCAGCACAGGGCCTTTTGGGGGGAAGTACGAGCAGTACTTC. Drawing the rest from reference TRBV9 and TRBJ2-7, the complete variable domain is DSGVTQTPKHLITATGQRVTLRCSPRSGDLSVYWYQQSLDQGLQFLIQYYNGEERAKGNILERFSAQQFPDLHSELNLSSLELGDSALYFCASSTGPFGGKYEQYFGPGTRLTVT.

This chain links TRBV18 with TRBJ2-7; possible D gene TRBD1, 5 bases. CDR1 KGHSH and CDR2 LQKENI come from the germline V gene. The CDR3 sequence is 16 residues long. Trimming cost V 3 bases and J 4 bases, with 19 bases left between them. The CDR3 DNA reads TGTGCCAGCTCACCTGAAAGGGCAGGGCTTACGTACGAGCAGTACTTC. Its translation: CASSPERAGLTYEQYF.

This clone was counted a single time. The DNA for the CDR3 is TGCGCCAGCAGTCCGACAGGGAGAAGGGCCAAAAACATTCAGTACTTC. The encoded protein is CASSPTGRRAKNIQYF. V gene TRBV10-2 combines with J gene TRBJ2-4, with TRBD1 identical over 7 bases. Germline trimming cut 5 bases from V and 1 base from J; bases unmatched to any gene: 8. Looked up from germline, CDR1 is WSHSY and CDR2 is SAAADI. The CDR3 length is 16 residues.